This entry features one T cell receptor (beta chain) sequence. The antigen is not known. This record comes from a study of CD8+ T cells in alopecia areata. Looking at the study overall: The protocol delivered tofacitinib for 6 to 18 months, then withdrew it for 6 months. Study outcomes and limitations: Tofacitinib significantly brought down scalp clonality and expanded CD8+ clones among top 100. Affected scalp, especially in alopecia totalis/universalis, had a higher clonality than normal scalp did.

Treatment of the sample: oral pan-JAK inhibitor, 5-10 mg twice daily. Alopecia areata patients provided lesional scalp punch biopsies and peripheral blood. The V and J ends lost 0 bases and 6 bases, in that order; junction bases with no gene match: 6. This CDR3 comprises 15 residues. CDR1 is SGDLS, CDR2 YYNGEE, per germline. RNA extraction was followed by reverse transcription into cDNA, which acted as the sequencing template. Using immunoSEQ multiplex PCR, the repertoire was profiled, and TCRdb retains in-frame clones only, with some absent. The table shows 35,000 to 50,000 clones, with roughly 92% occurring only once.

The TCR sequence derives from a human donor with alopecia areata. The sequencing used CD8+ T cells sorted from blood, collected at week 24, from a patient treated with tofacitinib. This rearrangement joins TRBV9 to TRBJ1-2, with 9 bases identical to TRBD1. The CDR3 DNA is TGTGCCAGCAGCGTAGAAGGGACAGGGATGAATGGCTACACCTTC. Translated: CASSVEGTGMNGYTF.